These 32 T cell receptor beta chains were sequenced from one sample in a study of T cell responses to AZD1222 COVID-19 vaccine. Some clones are missing from TCRdb's copy, which holds only in-frame ones; the method was immunoSEQ multiplex PCR. The repertoire holds more than 65,000 clones, with around four fifths as singletons. The material was peripheral blood, obtained 28 days after the second AZD1222 dose. The receptors stem from an adult who received the AZD1222 COVID-19 vaccine.

The chain employs TRBV29-1 and TRBJ2-7; tentatively, D is TRBD2 (6 bases). Germline assignment: CDR1 SQVTM and CDR2 ANQGSEA. This CDR3 comprises 14 residues. With 4 bases removed from V and 3 bases from J, the gap between germline ends came to 16 bases. The CDR3 sequence: CSVGTRGGSYEQYF. Here the CDR3 DNA reads TGCAGCGTTGGTACCCGGGGAGGTAGCTACGAGCAGTACTTC.

The chain carries TRBV7-9 and TRBJ2-5; 14 nucleotides align to TRBD2. The CDR3 sequence is 16 residues long. The germline V gene encodes CDR1 SEHNR and CDR2 FQNEAQ (reference sequence). J lost 5 bases, V lost 5 bases, and 7 bases had no gene match. The CDR3 DNA reads as TGTGCCAGCAGCCCCGGGACTAGCGGGGGTGGGGAGACCCAGTACTTC. Protein product: CASSPGTSGGGETQYF.

This chain connects TRBV18 to TRBJ2-3, with TRBD1 identical over 8 bases. The CDR3 sequence is 14 residues long. J was trimmed by 5 bases and V by 8 bases; bases with no gene match: 9. Germline V gene sequence: CDR1 KGHSH, CDR2 LQKENI. In nucleotides, the CDR3 is TGTGCCAGCACGCTGGACAGGGCAGGAGATACGCAGTATTTT. Amino acid sequence: CASTLDRAGDTQYF. The full variable domain, with the rest looked up from reference TRBV18 and TRBJ2-3, is NAGVMQNPRHLVRRRGQEARLRCSPMKGHSHVYWYRQLPEEGLKFMVYLQKENIIDESGMPKERFSAEFPKEGPSILRIQQVVRGDSAAYFCASTLDRAGDTQYFGPGTRLTVL.

V gene TRBV5-6 combines with J gene TRBJ1-3; D not resolved. Germline loops: CDR1 SGHDT, CDR2 YYEEEE. Trimming stripped 5 bases from V and 4 bases from J, with 13 bases between. The CDR3 spans 14 residues. Written as DNA, the CDR3 is TGTGCCAGCAGTGACACACGCGCAGGAAACACCATATATTTT. It specifies CASSDTRAGNTIYF. The entire variable domain, with the rest obtained from reference TRBV5-6 and TRBJ1-3, is as follows: DAGVTQSPTHLIKTRGQQVTLRCSPKSGHDTVSWYQQALGQGPQFIFQYYEEEERQRGNFPDRFSGHQFPNYSSELNVNALLLGDSALYLCASSDTRAGNTIYFGEGSWLTVV.

The V and J genes are TRBV27 and TRBJ2-7, with a weak D call TRBD1 (7 bases). CDR3 length: 13 amino acids. V was shortened by 6 bases and J by 2 bases, with 11 bases between the two germline ends. Germline V gene lookup returns CDR1 MNHEY and CDR2 SMNVEV (reference sequence). CDR3 DNA sequence: TGTGCCAGCAGGCGGGACAGTCCCTACGAGCAGTACTTC. Translation gives CASRRDSPYEQYF.

CDR3 residues: CASSIRQDTGYTF. The CDR3 nucleotides are TGTGCCAGCAGCATAAGACAGGATACTGGCTACACCTTC. This rearrangement joins TRBV12-3 or TRBV12-4 to TRBJ1-2; D possibly corresponds to TRBD1 (6 bases). The V and J ends lost 6 bases and 7 bases respectively, with 15 bases between them. The CDR3 length is 13 residues.

The chain joins TRBV10-3 to TRBJ1-3; 8 bases agree with TRBD1. The CDR3 is made up of 15 amino acids. Germline CDR1 reads ENHRY; CDR2 reads SYGVKD. The V and J ends lost 6 bases and 2 bases, in that order; junction bases with no gene match: 6. CDR3 in amino acids: CAIRDLGQAGNTIYF. Here the CDR3 DNA reads TGTGCCATCAGGGACCTGGGACAGGCTGGAAACACCATATATTTT.

The chain recombines TRBV18 with TRBJ1-2; TRBD1 is a possible D gene (5 bases). This CDR3 has 13 amino acids. The germline V and J ends were trimmed by 2 bases and 5 bases, with 9 bases remaining between them. Germline values: CDR1 KGHSH, CDR2 LQKENI. The DNA of the CDR3 is TGTGCCAGCTCACCAGGGACCTTATATGGCTACACCTTC. Its translation: CASSPGTLYGYTF. The full variable domain, rest sourced from reference TRBV18 and TRBJ1-2, is NAGVMQNPRHLVRRRGQEARLRCSPMKGHSHVYWYRQLPEEGLKFMVYLQKENIIDESGMPKERFSAEFPKEGPSILRIQQVVRGDSAAYFCASSPGTLYGYTFGSGTRLTVV.

This rearrangement joins TRBV5-1 to TRBJ2-1; 8 bases align to TRBD2. CDR3 length equals 14 residues. The V segment lost 4 bases and the J segment 8 bases; nucleotides outside the gene matches: 8. Germline CDR1 reads SGHRS; CDR2 reads YFSETQ. This chain's CDR3 is CASSHRLAPDEQFF. CDR3 bases: TGCGCCAGCAGCCACCGACTAGCGCCAGATGAGCAGTTCTTC.

The CDR3 DNA follows: TGTGCCAGCAGTCCTCAGGGGGCCTTTGAAGCTTTCTTT. Its translation: CASSPQGAFEAFF. The chain joins TRBV12-3 or TRBV12-4 to TRBJ1-1; 8 bases line up with TRBD1. Trimming took 5 bases from V and 7 from J; bases not matched to a gene: 6. The CDR3 runs 13 residues.

This clone has a handful of counts. The CDR3 DNA is TGTGCCTGGAGTGTAAGTGACTATGGCTACACCTTC. Residues: CAWSVSDYGYTF. This sequence joins TRBV30 and TRBJ1-2; D unresolved. The V gene's germline CDR1 is GTSNPN and CDR2 SVGIG (reference sequence). Trimming pared 0 bases from V and 3 bases from J, leaving 5 bases between. The CDR3 runs 12 residues.

J is TRBJ2-1 and V is TRBV5-1; D gene ambiguous. This CDR3 spans 13 amino acids. Germline V CDR1 and CDR2: SGHRS, YFSETQ. Between the trimmed V and J ends, which lost 0 bases and 5 bases, there was a span of 6 bases. The CDR3 is CASSLGRNNEQFF. DNA of the CDR3: TGCGCCAGCAGCTTGGGACGAAACAATGAGCAGTTCTTC.

The DNA of the CDR3 is TGTGCCAGCTCACCGCGAAGTGGGGGCCAAGAGACCCAGTACTTC. Translating gives CASSPRSGGQETQYF. This rearrangement joins TRBV18 to TRBJ2-5; tentatively, D is TRBD1 or TRBD2 (5 bases each). The CDR3 runs to 15 residues. The germline V gene has CDR1 KGHSH and CDR2 LQKENI. Trimming removed 3 bases from V and 1 base from J, with 12 bases in between.

The rearrangement uses TRBV10-2 and TRBJ2-5; the match to TRBD2 covers 8 bases. Germline CDR1 WSHSY, CDR2 SAAADI. The trim removed 6 bases at V and 6 bases at J, leaving 3 bases unmatched. The CDR3 runs 12 residues. The CDR3 coding sequence is TGCGCCAGCAGGAGCGGGAGTCAGACCCAGTACTTC. Encoded protein: CASRSGSQTQYF.

The chain is built from TRBV19 and TRBJ1-3; no definite D call. Trimming took off 2 bases at V and 0 bases at J, with 5 bases between the two ends. This CDR3 has 14 residues. Germline assignment: CDR1 LNHDA and CDR2 SQIVND (reference sequence). CDR3 loop: CASSIWSSGNTIYF. CDR3 in DNA: TGTGCCAGTAGTATATGGAGCTCTGGAAACACCATATATTTT.

CDR3 in amino acids: CASSKPDRNQPQHF. The CDR3 DNA is TGTGCCAGCAGTAAACCGGACCGGAATCAGCCCCAGCATTTT. V and J are TRBV6-6 and TRBJ1-5; D is ambiguous. V gave up 5 bases and J gave up 4 bases, with 12 bases separating them. There are 14 residues in the CDR3. Germline values: CDR1 MNHNY, CDR2 SVGAGI (reference sequence).

The CDR3 region is CASSAGTGQPQHF. The CDR3 region has the DNA TGTGCCAGCAGTGCAGGGACGGGTCAGCCCCAGCATTTT. The V gene is TRBV2, the J gene TRBJ1-5, with TRBD1 as a possible D gene (5 bases). The V gene's germline CDR1 is SNHLY and CDR2 FYNNEI. There are 13 residues in the CDR3. Trimming cost V 4 bases and J 6 bases, with 10 bases left between them.

The V and J genes are TRBV4-1 and TRBJ1-1; D gene uncertain. Germline CDR1 MGHRA, CDR2 YSYEKL. CDR3 length: 13 residues. Trimming left V 1 base short and J 3 bases short, with 6 bases between. CDR3 DNA sequence: TGCGCCAGCAGCCAAGTTCGTTACACTGAAGCTTTCTTT. Amino acids: CASSQVRYTEAFF.

This sequence joins TRBV6-5 and TRBJ2-7; TRBD2 aligns across 9 bases. CDR3 length: 16 residues. In germline, CDR1 is MNHEY, CDR2 SVGAGI. V lost 2 bases, J lost 7 bases, and 12 bases stayed unmatched. CDR3 DNA: TGTGCCAGCAGTTACACCCCAAGCGGGAGGAGGGGTGAGCAGTACTTC. Translated: CASSYTPSGRRGEQYF.

The gene calls are TRBV5-4 and TRBJ2-7; TRBD2 agrees at 11 bases. The CDR3 spans 14 residues. Per germline, CDR1 SGHNT and CDR2 YYREEE (reference sequence). After removal of 7 bases from V and 3 bases from J, the junction contained 6 bases not matched to a gene. CDR3 amino acids: CASQPGLAGYEQYF. CDR3 DNA sequence: TGTGCCAGCCAACCCGGACTAGCGGGCTACGAGCAGTACTTC. The whole variable domain, filled in from reference TRBV5-4 and TRBJ2-7, reads ETGVTQSPTHLIKTRGQQVTLRCSSQSGHNTVSWYQQALGQGPQFIFQYYREEENGRGNFPPRFSGLQFPNYSSELNVNALELDDSALYLCASQPGLAGYEQYFGPGTRLTVT.

The chain recombines TRBV30 with TRBJ2-2; D gene uncertain. The CDR3 loop spans 13 amino acids. Germline V gene lookup returns CDR1 GTSNPN and CDR2 SVGIG (reference sequence). V lost 4 bases and J 6 bases, leaving 12 bases between the germline ends. The CDR3 reads CAWTGPHAGELFF. The CDR3 DNA sequence: TGTGCCTGGACGGGTCCCCATGCCGGGGAGCTGTTTTTT. The full variable domain, with the rest looked up from reference TRBV30 and TRBJ2-2, is SQTIHQWPATLVQPVGSPLSLECTVEGTSNPNLYWYRQAAGRGLQLLFYSVGIGQISSEVPQNLSASRPQDRQFILSSKKLLLSDSGFYLCAWTGPHAGELFFGEGSRLTVL.

This rearrangement joins TRBV5-1 to TRBJ2-3, with 11 bases identical to TRBD1. The CDR3 contains 14 residues. Trimming at V came to 9 bases and at J to 5 bases, leaving 8 bases not matched to a gene. Per germline, CDR1 SGHRS and CDR2 YFSETQ. In DNA form, the CDR3 reads TGCGCCACCAAGTTTGGGACAGGGGGAGATACGCAGTATTTT. This encodes CATKFGTGGDTQYF.

The rearrangement links TRBV11-3 to TRBJ2-5; 7 nucleotides agree with TRBD2. CDR1 is SGHNT, CDR2 YENEEA, per germline. The trim removed 5 bases at V and 1 base at J, leaving 13 bases unmatched. The CDR3 spans 17 residues. The CDR3 region has the DNA TGTGCCAGCAGCACCCCCCCGGGGGGTACCTTCCAAGAGACCCAGTACTTC. Translating gives CASSTPPGGTFQETQYF.

The CDR3 reads CASSGSGGAGNEQFF. In nucleotides, the CDR3 is TGTGCCAGCAGCGGGAGCGGGGGGGCCGGGAATGAGCAGTTCTTC. The J gene is TRBJ2-1, the V gene TRBV7-8; TRBD2 matches at 10 bases. CDR3 length equals 15 residues. Germline V gene lookup returns CDR1 SGHVS and CDR2 FQNEAQ. Unmatched junction bases numbered 8, after V lost 5 bases and J lost 7 bases.

The rearrangement uses TRBV19 and TRBJ2-4; TRBD2 is a possible D gene (6 bases). The germline V gene has CDR1 LNHDA and CDR2 SQIVND (reference sequence). V dropped 7 bases and J dropped 6 bases, with 7 bases sitting between them. CDR3 length: 11 amino acids. CDR3 sequence: CASTGGNIQYF. The CDR3 bases are TGTGCCAGTACCGGGGGAAACATTCAGTACTTC. Combining the CDR3 with reference TRBV19 and TRBJ2-4 gives the whole variable domain DGGITQSPKYLFRKEGQNVTLSCEQNLNHDAMYWYRQDPGQGLRLIYYSQIVNDFQKGDIAEGYSVSREKKESFPLTVTSAQKNPTAFYLCASTGGNIQYFGAGTRLSVL.

The chain's CDR3 is CASRRTGLIPNEQFF. The CDR3 DNA reads TGTGCCAGCAGGAGGACAGGGCTGATTCCCAATGAGCAGTTCTTC. The J gene is TRBJ2-1, the V gene TRBV6-5; TRBD1 matches 8 bases. The CDR3 sequence is 15 residues long. Trimming cost V 6 bases and J 6 bases; bases outside gene matches: 10. Looked up from germline, CDR1 is MNHEY and CDR2 is SVGAGI.

V gene TRBV11-2 combines with J gene TRBJ1-2, with D unresolved. Germline-derived CDR1 and CDR2 are SGHAT and FQNNGV. V gave up 1 base and J gave up 5 bases, with 8 bases separating them. The CDR3 is 13 residues long. The CDR3 loop reads CASSLGHLYGYTF. CDR3 sequence (DNA): TGTGCCAGCAGCTTAGGGCACCTATATGGCTACACCTTC.

The chain carries TRBV12-5 and TRBJ2-7; D unresolved. Per germline, CDR1 LGHNT and CDR2 FRNRAP. V gave up 6 bases and J gave up 3 bases, with 9 bases separating them. This CDR3 spans 12 amino acids. The CDR3 DNA reads TGTGCTAGTGGCCCCAACTTCTACGAGCAGTACTTC. Translated: CASGPNFYEQYF.

The chain has TRBV19 and TRBJ2-7; 12 positions match TRBD1. The CDR3 is made up of 15 amino acids. V shed 5 bases and J 5 bases; nucleotides not matched to a gene: 7. CDR1 is LNHDA and CDR2 is SQIVND in the germline V gene (reference sequence). In DNA, the CDR3 is TGTGCCAGTAGTTTTCCGGGACAGGGGGCCGACGAGCAGTACTTC. Amino acid sequence: CASSFPGQGADEQYF.

The chain carries TRBV19 and TRBJ2-2; D is unclear. From germline, CDR1 is LNHDA and CDR2 SQIVND (reference sequence). V was cut by 3 bases and J by 6 bases, with 5 bases left in between. The CDR3 is 12 amino acids. Written as DNA, the CDR3 is TGTGCCAGTAGTATCCCTTCCGGGGAGCTGTTTTTT. Translation gives CASSIPSGELFF.

The chain carries TRBV11-3 and TRBJ2-1, with a possible D match to TRBD2 (6 bases). CDR1 and CDR2 (germline): SGHNT, YENEEA. This CDR3 has 13 residues. Between the trimmed V and J ends, which lost 0 bases and 11 bases, there was a span of 11 bases. CDR3 loop: CASSLDEGRKQFF. The CDR3 region has the DNA TGTGCCAGCAGCTTAGATGAGGGGAGGAAGCAGTTCTTC. The variable domain in full, with the rest retrieved from reference TRBV11-3 and TRBJ2-1, is EAGVVQSPRYKIIEKKQPVAFWCNPISGHNTLYWYLQNLGQGPELLIRYENEEAVDDSQLPKDRFSAERLKGVDSTLKIQPAELGDSAVYLCASSLDEGRKQFFGPGTRLTVL.

The chain carries TRBV18 and TRBJ2-1, with 10 positions matching TRBD2. The CDR3 is made up of 16 amino acids. The V gene's germline CDR1 is KGHSH and CDR2 LQKENI. Trimming at V came to 0 bases and at J to 5 bases, leaving 4 bases not matched to a gene. The CDR3 region has the DNA TGTGCCAGCTCACCACCGGGACTAGCGCGTCACAATGAGCAGTTCTTC. Translating it yields CASSPPGLARHNEQFF.